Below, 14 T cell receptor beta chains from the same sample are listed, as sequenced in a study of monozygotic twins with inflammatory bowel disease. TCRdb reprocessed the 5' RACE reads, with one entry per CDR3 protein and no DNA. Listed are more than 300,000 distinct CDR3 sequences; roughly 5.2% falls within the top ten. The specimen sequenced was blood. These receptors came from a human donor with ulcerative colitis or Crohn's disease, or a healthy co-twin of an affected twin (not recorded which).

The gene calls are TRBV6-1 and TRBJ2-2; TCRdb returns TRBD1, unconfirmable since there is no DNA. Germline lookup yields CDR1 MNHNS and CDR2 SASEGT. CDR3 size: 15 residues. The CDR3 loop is CASSINRRGPGELFF.

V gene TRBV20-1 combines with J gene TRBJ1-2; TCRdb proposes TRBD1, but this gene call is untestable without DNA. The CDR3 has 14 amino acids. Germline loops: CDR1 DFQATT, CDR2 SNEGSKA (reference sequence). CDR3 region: CSAPRTGANYGYTF.

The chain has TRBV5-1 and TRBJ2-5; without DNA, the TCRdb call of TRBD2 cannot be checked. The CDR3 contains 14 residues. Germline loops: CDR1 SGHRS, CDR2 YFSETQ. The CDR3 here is CASSLDLGPKTQYF.

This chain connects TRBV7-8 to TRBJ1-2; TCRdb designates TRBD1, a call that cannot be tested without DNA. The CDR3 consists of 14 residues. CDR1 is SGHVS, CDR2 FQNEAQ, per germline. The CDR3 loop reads CASSPRGRGRGYTF.

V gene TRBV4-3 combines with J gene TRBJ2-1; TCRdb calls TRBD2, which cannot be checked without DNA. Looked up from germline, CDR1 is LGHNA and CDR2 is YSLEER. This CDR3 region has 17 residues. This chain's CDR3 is CASSHPTGLAVPNEQFF.

The CDR3 sequence is CASSLGGDGTDTQYF. The chain joins TRBV5-1 to TRBJ2-3; absent DNA, TCRdb's TRBD1 call cannot be checked. The CDR3 covers 15 residues. Germline V gene data show CDR1 as SGHRS and CDR2 as YFSETQ.

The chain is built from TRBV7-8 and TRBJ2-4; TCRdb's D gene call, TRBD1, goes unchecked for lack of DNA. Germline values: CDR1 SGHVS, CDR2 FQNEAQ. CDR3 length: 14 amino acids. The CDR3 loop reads CASSSRTGGNIQYF.

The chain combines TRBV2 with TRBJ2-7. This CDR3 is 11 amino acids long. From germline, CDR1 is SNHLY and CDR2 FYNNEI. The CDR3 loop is CASRTTYEQYF.

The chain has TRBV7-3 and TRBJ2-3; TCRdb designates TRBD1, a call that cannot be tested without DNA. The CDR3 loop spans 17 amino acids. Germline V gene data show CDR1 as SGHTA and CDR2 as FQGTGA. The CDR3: CASSLRGAGGNTDTQYF.

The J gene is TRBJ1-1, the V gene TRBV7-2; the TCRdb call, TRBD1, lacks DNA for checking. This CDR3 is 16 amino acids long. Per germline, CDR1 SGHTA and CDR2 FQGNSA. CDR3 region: CASSLQSGLVNTEAFF.

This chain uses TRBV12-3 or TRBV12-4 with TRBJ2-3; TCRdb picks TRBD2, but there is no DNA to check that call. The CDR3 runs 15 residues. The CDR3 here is CASSLSPTKTDTQYF.

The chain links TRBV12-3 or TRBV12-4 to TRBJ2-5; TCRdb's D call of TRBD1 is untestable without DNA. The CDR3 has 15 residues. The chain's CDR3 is CASSFRAAQQETQYF.

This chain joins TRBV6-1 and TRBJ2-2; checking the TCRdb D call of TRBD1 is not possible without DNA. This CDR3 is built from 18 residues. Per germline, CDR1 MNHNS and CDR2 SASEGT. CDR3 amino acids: CASSEALRDRGFAGELFF.

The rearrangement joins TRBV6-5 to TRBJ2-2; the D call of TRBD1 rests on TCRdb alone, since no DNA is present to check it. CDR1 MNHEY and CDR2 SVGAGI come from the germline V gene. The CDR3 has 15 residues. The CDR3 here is CASSYGGVGAGELFF.